This section outlines one TCR beta chain sequence together with its context. The antigen remains undetermined. The data were obtained in a study of cytomegalovirus exposure and HLA in healthy donors. Study outcomes and limitations: CMV serostatus was the sole immune exposure data available. TCR beta sequences reportedly predicted most subjects' HLA-A and HLA-B alleles accurately. A few of the chains that were CMV-associated were confirmed in vitro to be specific for CMV antigens. As a later analysis revealed, most CMV-associated TCR beta chains appeared HLA-restricted.

The CDR3 is made up of 16 amino acids. The germline V and J ends were trimmed by 2 bases and 3 bases, with 11 bases remaining between them. Germline loops: CDR1 SGHTA, CDR2 FQGTGA. PCR involved 60 Vbeta and 13 Jbeta primers. Here immunoSEQ multiplex PCR was the method, and the copy in TCRdb shows in-frame clones only, minus some. In the table there are 160,000 or so clones, roughly 80% of which are singletons. This TCR derives from a man aged 35 to 55 in good health and CMV-seronegative. The sample consisted of PBMCs. The chain employs TRBV7-3 and TRBJ2-6; D gene ambiguous. The CDR3 DNA reads as TGTGCCAGCAGCTTAGCACAGTCGGTTGGGGCCAACGTCCTGACTTTC. Translating it yields CASSLAQSVGANVLTF.